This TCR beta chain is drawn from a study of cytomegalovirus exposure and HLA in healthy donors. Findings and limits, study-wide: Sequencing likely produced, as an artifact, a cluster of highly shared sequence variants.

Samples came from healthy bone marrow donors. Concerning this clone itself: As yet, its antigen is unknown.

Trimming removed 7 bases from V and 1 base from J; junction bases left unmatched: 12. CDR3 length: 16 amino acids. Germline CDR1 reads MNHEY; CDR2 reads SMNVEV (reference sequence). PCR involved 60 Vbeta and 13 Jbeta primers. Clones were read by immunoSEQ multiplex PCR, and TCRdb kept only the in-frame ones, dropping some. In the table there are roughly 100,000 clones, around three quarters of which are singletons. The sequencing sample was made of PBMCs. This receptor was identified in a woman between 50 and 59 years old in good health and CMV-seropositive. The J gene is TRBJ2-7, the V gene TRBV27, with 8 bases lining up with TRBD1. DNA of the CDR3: TGTGCCAGCACCCCTTTGGTAGGACAGGGTTCCTACGAGCAGTACTTC. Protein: CASTPLVGQGSYEQYF.